This record looks at one T cell receptor beta chain sequence and its context. Its specificity is unknown. This entry belongs to a study of blood T cells in healthy people across ages. Whole-study findings and limits: No one knew whether donors had CMV, which possibly confounded expanded clonotype changes. Roughly linear age-related decline in beta diversity appeared, significant by age 40. Long-lived and aged donors differed, with more naive CD4+ cells and higher diversity in the long-lived.

For the second PCR, which ran for 7 to 11 cycles, a sample-barcoded 5' primer and a J-beta primer mix were used. TCRdb reanalysed the 5' RACE reads using MiXCR and keeps one entry per CDR3 protein. The table lists approximately 800,000 distinct CDR3 sequences, more than 55% of them singletons, with around a quarter in the top ten. Germline V gives CDR1 MGHDK, CDR2 SYGVNS. The CDR3 is 13 amino acids. Every sample had a minimum of 6 million PBMCs isolated. This sequence was found in a middle-aged man in good health. Sequenced material: blood. The chain combines TRBV25-1 with TRBJ2-4; no clear D gene. The assigned J gene may be wrong: the sequence end matches TRBJ2-7 better. The CDR3 DNA reads TGTGCCAGCAGTGAAGTTGGGTTCTACGAGCAGTACTTC. As protein: CASSEVGFYEQYF.